This TCR beta chain derives from a study of patients and donors after allogeneic stem cell transplantation. MiXCR, run by TCRdb on the RT-PCR reads, gives a single entry per CDR3 protein. The sample contains around 170,000 distinct CDR3 sequences, approximately 25% of which appear only once. Germline lookup yields CDR1 ENHRY and CDR2 SYGVKD. V gave up 0 bases and J gave up 7 bases; unmatched junction bases: 9. The CDR3 spans 17 residues. V gene TRBV10-3 combines with J gene TRBJ2-2; 9 bases map to TRBD1. The TCR comes from a human donor who was either an allogeneic HSCT recipient or a stem cell or donor lymphocyte infusion donor (not recorded which). It is not recorded whose cells these are; they may come from a transplant donor. Sequencing was done on a sample of blood, either unsorted or a sorted T cell fraction (not recorded which). The DNA for the CDR3 is TGTGCCATCAGTGAGTCGAGTGGGACAGGGCTCTTCGGGGAGCTGTTTTTT. Its protein is CAISESSGTGLFGELFF.